This is a list of T cell receptor beta chains from one sample in a study of preoperative IRX-2 immunotherapy in early breast cancer. Here immunoSEQ multiplex PCR was the method, and the copy in TCRdb shows in-frame clones only, minus some. The sample contains tens of thousands of clones, 65% to 90% of which appear only once. The specimen was lymph node tissue, collected after IRX-2 immunotherapy. Receptor source: a human donor with breast cancer. Both conserved end residues are part of each CDR3. The order of the fields is V gene, J gene, D gene, clone size, CDR3 length, CDR3 DNA, CDR3 protein. A D gene is named only where the DNA matches it firmly. Clone size is given for some rows only: seen once, a few or many times, or a class if the clone is expanded.

v_gene: TRBV11-3
j_gene: TRBJ2-7
d_gene: -
abundance: -
len: 14
CDR3nt: TGTGCCAGCAGCTTAAATGTGCCGGGGTTCGAGCAGTACTTC
CDR3aa: CASSLNVPGFEQYF

v_gene: TRBV6-8
j_gene: TRBJ1-5
d_gene: -
abundance: -
len: 14
CDR3nt: TGTGCCAGCAGCTCCCGGCTCTACAATCAGCCCCAGCATTTT
CDR3aa: CASSSRLYNQPQHF

v_gene: TRBV19
j_gene: TRBJ1-1
d_gene: -
abundance: -
len: 16
CDR3nt: TGTGCCAGTAGTCGGGGGAGGGCTATTTTGAACACTGAAGCTTTCTTT
CDR3aa: CASSRGRAILNTEAFF

v_gene: TRBV6-8
j_gene: TRBJ2-5
d_gene: -
abundance: -
len: 15
CDR3nt: TGTGCCAGCAGTTACTCTTTAGGGGGATTAGAGACCCAGTACTTC
CDR3aa: CASSYSLGGLETQYF

v_gene: TRBV19
j_gene: TRBJ1-5
d_gene: TRBD1
abundance: -
len: 14
CDR3nt: TGTGCCAGTAGAGCCGGGACAGGGGTTTTGGCCCAGCATTTT
CDR3aa: CASRAGTGVLAQHF

v_gene: TRBV6-8
j_gene: TRBJ1-2
d_gene: TRBD1
abundance: -
len: 15
CDR3nt: TGTGCCAGCAATTCGGGGGACAGGGCGAACTATGGCTACACCTTC
CDR3aa: CASNSGDRANYGYTF

v_gene: TRBV2
j_gene: TRBJ1-6
d_gene: -
abundance: -
len: 14
CDR3nt: TGTGCCAGCAGTGTAGAGGGCTGGAATTCACCCCTCCACTTT
CDR3aa: CASSVEGWNSPLHF

v_gene: TRBV6-8
j_gene: TRBJ1-1
d_gene: -
abundance: -
len: 13
CDR3nt: TGTGCCAGCAAGTCACAGTCGAACACTGAAGCTTTCTTT
CDR3aa: CASKSQSNTEAFF

v_gene: TRBV11-3
j_gene: TRBJ1-2
d_gene: TRBD1
abundance: few
len: 15
CDR3nt: TGTGCCAGCAGCCCCGGACAGGGGACACACTATGGCTACACCTTC
CDR3aa: CASSPGQGTHYGYTF

v_gene: TRBV12-2
j_gene: TRBJ1-5
d_gene: -
abundance: -
len: 18
CDR3nt: TGTGCAAGTCGCTTTAAAAGACGACCGGGACAGGGTTGTCAGCCCCAGCATTTT
CDR3aa: CASRFKRRPGQGCQPQHF

v_gene: TRBV7-6
j_gene: TRBJ1-4
d_gene: -
abundance: -
len: 16
CDR3nt: TGTGCCAGCAGCTTGGTAGTGGGGGCAACTAATGAAAAACTGTTTTTT
CDR3aa: CASSLVVGATNEKLFF

v_gene: TRBV6-8
j_gene: TRBJ1-2
d_gene: -
abundance: -
len: 13
CDR3nt: TGTGCCAGCAGTGATGACAGGCTCTATGGCTACACCTTC
CDR3aa: CASSDDRLYGYTF

v_gene: TRBV4-1
j_gene: TRBJ1-2
d_gene: -
abundance: -
len: 17
CDR3nt: TGCGCCAGCAGCCGAACGAACAGGTTCCATACTTACTATGGCTACACCTTC
CDR3aa: CASSRTNRFHTYYGYTF

v_gene: TRBV6-8
j_gene: TRBJ1-2
d_gene: TRBD1
abundance: -
len: 12
CDR3nt: TGTGCCAGCAGCCGGGGACAGAATGGCTACACCTTC
CDR3aa: CASSRGQNGYTF

v_gene: TRBV6-8
j_gene: TRBJ1-2
d_gene: TRBD1
abundance: -
len: 13
CDR3nt: TGTGCCAGCGTCGACAGGGTGAGCTATGGCTACACCTTC
CDR3aa: CASVDRVSYGYTF

v_gene: TRBV6-8
j_gene: TRBJ1-2
d_gene: -
abundance: -
len: 13
CDR3nt: TGTGCCAGCATTTTAACAGGGACTAGAGGCTACACCTTC
CDR3aa: CASILTGTRGYTF

v_gene: TRBV6-8
j_gene: TRBJ1-3
d_gene: -
abundance: few
len: 15
CDR3nt: TGTGCCAGCAGTTACGGGGGTCTCTCTGGAAACACCATATATTTT
CDR3aa: CASSYGGLSGNTIYF

v_gene: TRBV15
j_gene: TRBJ1-2
d_gene: TRBD1
abundance: few
len: 15
CDR3nt: TGTGCCACCAGCGAGAACAGGGGGCCGAACTATGGCTACACCTTC
CDR3aa: CATSENRGPNYGYTF

v_gene: TRBV11-3
j_gene: TRBJ1-5
d_gene: -
abundance: few
len: 14
CDR3nt: TGTGCCAGCAGCTTGCTTGGAGGTAATCAGCCCCAGCATTTT
CDR3aa: CASSLLGGNQPQHF

v_gene: TRBV11-3
j_gene: TRBJ1-5
d_gene: -
abundance: few
len: 17
CDR3nt: TGTGCCAGCAGCTTGGGGAGTACGGGGTGGAGCAATCAGCCCCAGCATTTT
CDR3aa: CASSLGSTGWSNQPQHF

v_gene: TRBV7-6
j_gene: TRBJ2-1
d_gene: TRBD2
abundance: -
len: 17
CDR3nt: TGTGCCAGCAGCTTAGGTAGCGGGGGGCCCCCCTACAATGAGCAGTTCTTC
CDR3aa: CASSLGSGGPPYNEQFF

v_gene: TRBV30
j_gene: TRBJ1-5
d_gene: -
abundance: -
len: 13
CDR3nt: TGTGCCTGGAGCCACCGGATAAATCAGCCCCAGCATTTT
CDR3aa: CAWSHRINQPQHF

v_gene: TRBV7-8
j_gene: TRBJ2-7
d_gene: -
abundance: -
len: 14
CDR3nt: TGTGCCAGCAGCCTCCGAGGGGACTCCTACGAGCAGTACTTC
CDR3aa: CASSLRGDSYEQYF

v_gene: TRBV7-2
j_gene: TRBJ1-2
d_gene: TRBD1
abundance: -
len: 13
CDR3nt: TGTGCCAGCAACTCAGGGGGCTTCTATGGCTACACCTTC
CDR3aa: CASNSGGFYGYTF

v_gene: TRBV19
j_gene: TRBJ2-2
d_gene: -
abundance: few
len: 16
CDR3nt: TGTGCCAGTATGCCGGGTCGGGGGATCACAGTCGGGGAGCTGTTTTTT
CDR3aa: CASMPGRGITVGELFF

v_gene: TRBV7-6
j_gene: TRBJ1-2
d_gene: TRBD1
abundance: -
len: 15
CDR3nt: TGTGCCAGCAGCTTGGGGGCAGGGGGCTCCTATGGCTACACCTTC
CDR3aa: CASSLGAGGSYGYTF

v_gene: TRBV11-3
j_gene: TRBJ2-5
d_gene: -
abundance: few
len: 15
CDR3nt: TGTGCCAGCAACAATCTTAGGAGGGTTCAAGAGACCCAGTACTTC
CDR3aa: CASNNLRRVQETQYF